The T cell receptor (beta chain) described here comes from a study of vaccination and CD4 T cells after COVID-19. Stated treatment: roughly 10-day PBMC culture with coronavirus spike peptide pools or control peptides (ViraFEST assay). By negative selection, CD4+ T cells were isolated once culture had run for around 9 days. V lost 5 bases to trimming and J lost 0 bases, with 10 bases between them. CDR1 is LNHNV and CDR2 is YYDKDF in the germline V gene (reference sequence). The CDR3 runs 14 residues. Once obtained from cultured CD4+ T cells, the DNA was sequenced using the Oncomine TCR Beta short-read assay. TCRdb used MiXCR to reprocess the PCR reads, holding one entry per CDR3 protein. This sample carries 20,000 to 25,000 distinct CDR3 sequences, roughly 74% of them seen once, and the ten largest clones take 8.6%. On this clonotype itself: As yet, its antigen is unknown.

The chain joins TRBV15 to TRBJ1-1; D ambiguous. Sequencing was carried out using CD4+ T cells from blood, cultured in vitro. The sequence came from a human donor who had recovered from COVID-19. CDR3 sequence reads: CATSARTLNTEAFF. CDR3 coding DNA: TGTGCCACCAGCGCTCGGACCCTGAACACTGAAGCTTTCTTT.